The entry below gives a single T cell receptor (beta chain) sequence along with its context. Its antigen is currently unknown. These data originate in a study of CD8 T cells in Susac syndrome. Trimming left V 6 bases short and J 5 bases short, with 12 bases between. Germline values: CDR1 LNHDA, CDR2 SQIVND (reference sequence). The CDR3 loop spans 13 amino acids. Sequencing of TCR beta was performed on blood CD8+ and CD4+ T cells. Whole-study results and caveats: As acknowledged by the study, its TCR sequencing and HLA analysis included a relatively small number of individuals.

A quantity of about 0.45 to 1 ug RNA underwent reverse transcription using random hexamers. By means of immunoSEQ multiplex PCR, TCR beta CDR3 spanning 54 Vbeta and 13 Jbeta underwent amplification. Using its own MiXCR run on the immunoSEQ multiplex PCR reads, TCRdb lists one record per CDR3 protein. The sample consists of around 150,000 distinct CDR3 sequences, 90% to 95% of them appearing once. V usage is TRBV19 and J usage is TRBJ2-3, with D unclear. This TCR came from a human donor in good health. Sample: CD8+ T cells from PBMCs. CDR3 residues: CASSLAAGDTQYF. DNA of the CDR3: TGTGCCAGTAGCCTTGCCGCAGGAGATACGCAGTATTTT.